Presented here are 23 T cell receptor beta chains from one specimen sequenced in a study of cytomegalovirus exposure and HLA in healthy donors. It was with 60 Vbeta and 13 Jbeta primers that the PCR ran. This table comes from immunoSEQ multiplex PCR, and its TCRdb copy is limited to in-frame clones, with some not included. The sample consists of roughly 55,000 clones, approximately 71% of them appearing once. The sequencing input was PBMCs. The receptors come from a middle-aged man in good health and CMV-seropositive.

This clone was observed a handful of times. The chain joins TRBV29-1 to TRBJ2-1; a possible D gene is TRBD1 (5 bases). Trimming shortened V by 7 bases and J by 2 bases, and 15 bases separated the two germline ends. Germline-derived CDR1 and CDR2 are SQVTM and ANQGSEA. CDR3 length: 14 amino acids. CDR3 protein: CSATAREAYNEQFF. The CDR3 region has the DNA TGCAGCGCGACCGCCAGGGAAGCCTACAATGAGCAGTTCTTC.

J is TRBJ1-4 and V is TRBV5-6; TRBD1 agrees at 7 bases. V lost 3 bases, J lost 6 bases, and 5 bases stayed unmatched. CDR1 SGHDT and CDR2 YYEEEE come from the germline V gene. The CDR3 sequence is 14 residues long. The CDR3 here is CASSSPGQYEKLFF. The CDR3 DNA reads as TGTGCCAGCAGCTCCCCGGGACAGTATGAAAAACTGTTTTTT.

The chain recombines TRBV4-1 with TRBJ1-2; 7 nucleotides align to TRBD1. CDR1 and CDR2 from the germline V gene are MGHRA and YSYEKL. The CDR3 sequence is 19 residues long. V was clipped by 2 bases and J by 0 bases; unmatched bases: 15. CDR3 in DNA: TGCGCCAGCAGCCAAAGGGGGGAAGGGGGCGGAATACCTAACTATGGCTACACCTTC. Protein: CASSQRGEGGGIPNYGYTF.

The count of this clone is one. V and J are TRBV18 and TRBJ2-1; the D gene is possibly TRBD1 (5 bases). The V gene lost 6 bases and the J gene lost 2 bases, with 14 bases spanning the gap. The germline V gene has CDR1 KGHSH and CDR2 LQKENI. The CDR3 is 15 amino acids. CDR3 loop: CASSPGHTTYNEQFF. The CDR3 DNA is TGTGCCAGCTCCCCCGGACATACAACCTACAATGAGCAGTTCTTC.

This clone was observed a handful of times. The chain combines TRBV6-1 with TRBJ2-7; D is unclear. V lost 2 bases to trimming and J lost 1 base, with 18 bases between them. CDR1 and CDR2 (germline): MNHNS, SASEGT. This CDR3 is built from 17 residues. The CDR3 spells CASSEHIPSGESYEQYF. For the CDR3, the DNA is TGTGCCAGCAGTGAACATATTCCCTCCGGAGAATCCTACGAGCAGTACTTC.

V is TRBV19 and J is TRBJ1-1; D is perhaps TRBD1 (6 bases). Per the germline V gene, CDR1 is LNHDA and CDR2 is SQIVND (reference sequence). The V end was cut by 6 bases, the J end by 4 bases, with 12 bases between. The CDR3 consists of 13 residues. The CDR3 spells CASRVRGITEAFF. CDR3 bases: TGTGCCAGTAGAGTCAGGGGAATCACTGAAGCTTTCTTT.

The chain has TRBV19 and TRBJ2-1; weak D call: TRBD1 (5 bases). The ends were cut back, 3 bases at V and 10 bases at J, with 7 bases in the middle. CDR3 size: 11 residues. Germline CDR1 and CDR2: LNHDA and SQIVND (reference sequence). CDR3: CASSIRTEQFF. CDR3 nucleotides: TGTGCCAGTAGTATTCGGACAGAGCAGTTCTTC. The full variable domain, rest sourced from reference TRBV19 and TRBJ2-1, is DGGITQSPKYLFRKEGQNVTLSCEQNLNHDAMYWYRQDPGQGLRLIYYSQIVNDFQKGDIAEGYSVSREKKESFPLTVTSAQKNPTAFYLCASSIRTEQFFGPGTRLTVL.

The V gene is TRBV5-4, the J gene TRBJ2-7, with TRBD1 matching 8 bases. V lost 3 bases and J lost 0; bases outside the gene matches: 5. In germline, CDR1 is SGHNT, CDR2 YYREEE (reference sequence). The CDR3 consists of 15 residues. The DNA of the CDR3 is TGTGCCAGCAGCTGGAGGACAGGGATCTCCTACGAGCAGTACTTC. This sequence encodes CASSWRTGISYEQYF.

J is TRBJ1-2 and V is TRBV5-6; perhaps TRBD1 as D (5 bases). Trimming took 4 bases from V and 0 from J, leaving 22 bases between them. The CDR3 spans 18 residues. CDR1 is SGHDT, CDR2 YYEEEE, per germline. The CDR3 coding sequence is TGTGCCAGCAGCGATTTTAGATCAGTGACAGACACTAACTATGGCTACACCTTC. Its protein product is CASSDFRSVTDTNYGYTF.

The genes are TRBV5-1 and TRBJ2-1, with 8 nucleotides matching TRBD2. The germline V gene has CDR1 SGHRS and CDR2 YFSETQ. V shed 3 bases, J shed 5 bases, and the junction held 4 bases outside the gene matches. The CDR3 runs 14 residues. CDR3 loop: CASSSGGADNEQFF. The CDR3 bases are TGCGCCAGCAGCTCGGGGGGGGCGGACAATGAGCAGTTCTTC.

The J gene is TRBJ1-2, the V gene TRBV19; maybe TRBD1 (6 bases). Germline V gives CDR1 LNHDA, CDR2 SQIVND (reference sequence). This CDR3 is 16 amino acids long. V lost 5 bases and J lost 0, with 16 bases in between. The CDR3 loop reads CASSRTQGLTNYGYTF. In DNA, the CDR3 is TGTGCCAGTAGTCGTACACAGGGTTTGACTAACTATGGCTACACCTTC.

This clone was seen a handful of times. The rearrangement joins TRBV6-5 to TRBJ2-7, with D perhaps matching TRBD2 (6 bases). V lost 5 bases to trimming and J lost 6 bases, with 8 bases between them. Germline values: CDR1 MNHEY, CDR2 SVGAGI. The CDR3 is 11 residues long. This chain's CDR3 is CASSRAGEQYF. The CDR3 DNA reads TGTGCCAGCAGTAGAGCGGGCGAGCAGTACTTC.

V usage is TRBV5-1 and J usage is TRBJ1-6; 7 bases align to TRBD1. The CDR3 spans 14 residues. The V gene's germline CDR1 is SGHRS and CDR2 YFSETQ. The J segment lost 5 bases and the V segment lost 4 bases, leaving 3 bases of the junction unmatched. The CDR3 reads CASSPGQHNSPLHF. The CDR3, as DNA: TGCGCCAGCAGCCCGGGACAGCATAATTCACCCCTCCACTTT.

V is TRBV6-5 and J is TRBJ2-1; D is unresolved. Germline V gives CDR1 MNHEY, CDR2 SVGAGI. This CDR3 is built from 11 residues. With 2 bases removed from V and 9 bases from J, the gap between germline ends came to 5 bases. The CDR3 protein is CASSYPSEQFF. CDR3 DNA sequence: TGTGCCAGCAGTTACCCGAGTGAGCAGTTCTTC.

The genes are TRBV2 and TRBJ2-7; 8 nucleotides line up with TRBD2. Germline values: CDR1 SNHLY, CDR2 FYNNEI. V dropped 7 bases and J dropped 5; count of bases not matched to a gene: 7. The CDR3 length is 13 residues. CDR3 sequence reads: CASTGTRDDEQYF. In DNA, the CDR3 is TGTGCCAGCACAGGGACTAGGGACGACGAGCAGTACTTC. The full variable domain, rest sourced from reference TRBV2 and TRBJ2-7, is EPEVTQTPSHQVTQMGQEVILRCVPISNHLYFYWYRQILGQKVEFLVSFYNNEISEKSEIFDDQFSVERPDGSNFTLKIRSTKLEDSAMYFCASTGTRDDEQYFGPGTRLTVT.

The chain carries TRBV7-9 and TRBJ2-7; 11 bases fit TRBD2. The CDR3 loop spans 16 amino acids. V was clipped by 0 bases and J by 0 bases; unmatched bases: 1. The V gene's germline CDR1 is SEHNR and CDR2 FQNEAQ (reference sequence). As DNA, the CDR3 is TGTGCCAGCAGCTTAGCTAGCGGGGGGGACTCCTACGAGCAGTACTTC. Protein sequence: CASSLASGGDSYEQYF.

The chain has TRBV4-3 and TRBJ2-5; perhaps TRBD1 as D (5 bases). The end of the DNA fits TRBJ2-7 better, so the J call may be wrong. From germline, CDR1 is LGHNA and CDR2 YSLEER. This CDR3 spans 15 amino acids. The CDR3 spells CASSQGTYRTYEQYF. CDR3 DNA sequence: TGCGCCAGCAGCCAAGGGACATACCGGACCTACGAGCAGTACTTC.

The chain joins TRBV18 to TRBJ2-5; 7 nucleotides agree with TRBD1. The J segment lost 5 bases and the V segment lost 6 bases, leaving 9 bases of the junction unmatched. Germline V gene lookup returns CDR1 KGHSH and CDR2 LQKENI. This CDR3 spans 14 amino acids. In DNA form, the CDR3 reads TGTGCCAGCTCGACCACAGGGGAGACGGAGACCCAGTACTTC. Protein sequence: CASSTTGETETQYF. Drawing the rest from reference TRBV18 and TRBJ2-5, the complete variable domain is NAGVMQNPRHLVRRRGQEARLRCSPMKGHSHVYWYRQLPEEGLKFMVYLQKENIIDESGMPKERFSAEFPKEGPSILRIQQVVRGDSAAYFCASSTTGETETQYFGPGTRLLVL.

The chain is built from TRBV20-1 and TRBJ1-2; a possible D gene is TRBD1 (6 bases). Germline assignment: CDR1 DFQATT and CDR2 SNEGSKA (reference sequence). This CDR3 region has 11 residues. V was pared by 3 bases and J by 8 bases, with 10 bases between. CDR3 nucleotides: TGCAGTGCTAGCAAGGGGGTGGGCTACACCTTC. Translating it yields CSASKGVGYTF.

The DNA of the CDR3 is TGTGCCAGCAGCCTTAGAAATCAGCCCCAGCATTTT. It yields the protein CASSLRNQPQHF. The chain couples TRBV5-8 to TRBJ1-5; unclear D gene. From germline, CDR1 is SGHTS and CDR2 YDEGEE. CDR3 size: 12 residues. Trimming removed 4 bases from V and 4 bases from J, with 6 bases in between. Using reference TRBV5-8 and TRBJ1-5 for the parts outside the CDR3, the full variable domain is EAGVTQSPTHLIKTRGQQATLRCSPISGHTSVYWYQQALGLGLQFLLWYDEGEERNRGNFPPRFSGRQFPNYSSELNVNALELEDSALYLCASSLRNQPQHFGDGTRLSIL.

The rearrangement uses TRBV7-3 and TRBJ1-1, with TRBD1 identical over 7 bases. The CDR3 is 13 residues long. J lost 8 bases, V lost 2 bases, and 5 bases had no gene match. Germline V CDR1 and CDR2: SGHTA, FQGTGA. The CDR3 region has the DNA TGTGCCAGCAGCTTAGGGGAAGGGGGCGAAGCTTTCTTT. Translated: CASSLGEGGEAFF.

There are a few counts of this clone. The rearrangement uses TRBV7-3 and TRBJ1-3; 9 nucleotides line up with TRBD1. Germline trimming cut 3 bases from V and 3 bases from J; bases unmatched to any gene: 6. CDR1 is SGHTA and CDR2 is FQGTGA in the germline V gene. The CDR3 extends over 16 amino acids. The CDR3 region has the DNA TGTGCCAGCAGCTTCACAGGGGGCGCGGGTGGAAACACCATATATTTT. As protein: CASSFTGGAGGNTIYF.

This chain joins TRBV29-1 and TRBJ2-1, with TRBD2 matching over 7 bases. The ends lost 4 bases at V and 8 bases at J; junction bases unmatched: 8. This CDR3 spans 13 amino acids. Germline V lookup: CDR1 SQVTM, CDR2 ANQGSEA. The DNA for the CDR3 is TGCAGCGTTGGGGAGGGCTCCAGGGATGAGCAGTTCTTC. Translating gives CSVGEGSRDEQFF.